Sequencing of this T cell receptor (beta chain) was carried out in a study of T cells in Graves' hyperthyroidism and ophthalmopathy (dated by TCRdb to between 2019 and 2020). The study in broad terms: Peripheral blood was collected at initial diagnosis, before any treatment. To identify TCR V-J signatures that set the groups apart, the researchers used a discovery cohort of 100 patients, made up of 40 to 45 with Graves' ophthalmopathy and 57 with stable Graves' hyperthyroidism. Whether ophthalmopathy could be predicted prospectively was tested in an independent validation cohort made up of under 20 hyperthyroidism patients plus 17 patients who later progressed to ophthalmopathy. The 100 or so discovery patients were randomly split 7:3 into training and test sets. In addition, the study compared T-cell repertoires in thyroid tissue and in blood from five or six Graves' hyperthyroidism patients. After sampling, hyperthyroidism patients received methimazole starting at 30 mg daily, and ophthalmopathy patients received high-dose intravenous methylprednisolone. According to the paper, TCR Vbeta CDR3 sequencing was carried out on some 130 peripheral blood samples, which came from over 40 ophthalmopathy, 70 to 80 hyperthyroidism and roughly 17 progressor patients. What the work shows at the level of the full study, not this receptor alone: In validation, the model predicted progression to ophthalmopathy a median of about 5.9 months before onset, with approximately 71% sensitivity and about 75% specificity. Most expanded thyroid clonotypes (frequency above 0.001) were also detected in blood, suggesting blood repertoires may reflect thyroid immune responses. A model built on a 13 V-J signature distinguished ophthalmopathy from stable hyperthyroidism, reaching over 85% sensitivity and under 84% specificity in cross-validation and 80%/75% in testing. Sample size was not statistically predetermined, and investigators were not blinded to group allocation.

Amplification of TCR beta CDR3 regions was carried out from RNA transcripts. The first round of RT-PCR for the TCR CDR3 was performed with the HTBI primer set and the Qiagen OneStep RT-PCR kit. Libraries were constructed in a second round of multiplex PCR, after which size selection and purification were carried out. The libraries were sequenced on an Illumina HiSeq2000 using paired-end 100 bp reads. For the original study's pipeline: SOAPnuke was used to process the raw data, with reads discarded if the reads contained adapters or uncalled bases, had a mean Phred below 15, or lacked an exact constant-primer or identifier match. COPE v1.2.5 was used to merge high-quality paired reads, and clonotypes were defined as unique nucleotide sequences. Clonotypes were aligned to IMGT TRBV, TRBD and TRBJ reference segments using MiTCR v1.1. The analysis was restricted to V-J combinations with a frequency above 0.0001, which together covered 99.2% of the repertoires. The TCS score was defined as F50 (clonal expansion) divided by E x V (chaos), with BLOSUM62-based TCRdist calculated between CDR3 peptides within each V-J. Welch's t-statistics and random forest reduced some 510 V-J features to roughly 13, which were used in a naive Bayes classifier (R e1071). Through fastp at Q25 and MiXCR, TCRdb rebuilt clones from the public reads, retaining in-frame beta chains. A single entry per CDR3 protein holds the most common genes and DNA from its merged rows. TCRdb, not the original authors, processed these V and J calls. The sample table lists around 350,000 distinct CDR3 sequences, about 12% of them with a count of one. The ten largest clones represent 9% to 9.5% of the sample.

This clonotype was counted many times. Its antigen is unknown. No base-level quality is on record; no much larger clone is a single base apart. Trimming takes 0 bases from V and 5 bases from J, and the germline ends sit 13 bases apart. Reading the germline V gene (reference sequence) gives CDR1 DFQATT and CDR2 SNEGSKA. The CDR3 measures 14 amino acids from cysteine to phenylalanine. Only CDR3 DNA is held: 42 bases, read in frame from base 1. A patient counted as having stable Graves' hyperthyroidism if no progression to ophthalmopathy occurred over 18 months of follow-up. Hyperthyroidism patients were newly diagnosed, with disease duration under 2 months, and aged 18 to 65 years. Any patient with an uncontrolled infection, another autoimmune disease, pregnancy or lactation was excluded. Diagnoses were based on clinical symptoms, serum thyroxine and TRAb, thyroid ultrasound and orbital computed tomography. PBMCs were separated from roughly 10 ml of fresh peripheral blood using Ficoll-Paque density gradient centrifugation. Total RNA was extracted using Trizol reagent, and RNA quality was assessed on an Agilent 2100 Bioanalyzer.

The receptor was isolated from a woman aged 18 to 35 with Graves' hyperthyroidism. Here the chain combines TRBV20-1 and TRBJ2-5; a tentative D call is TRBD1 (6 bases match). The sample was blood. The nucleotide sequence is TGCAGTGCTAGAGATTCGGACAGTAGGGAGACCCAGTACTTC. The resulting protein is CSARDSDSRETQYF.